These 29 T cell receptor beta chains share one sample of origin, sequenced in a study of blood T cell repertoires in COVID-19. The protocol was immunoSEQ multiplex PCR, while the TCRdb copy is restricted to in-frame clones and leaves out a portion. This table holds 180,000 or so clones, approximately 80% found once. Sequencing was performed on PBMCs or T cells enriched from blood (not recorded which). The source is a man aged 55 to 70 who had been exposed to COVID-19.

Here the CDR3 reads CASSSGQGAAIQYF. The CDR3, as DNA: TGTGCCAGCAGCTCTGGACAGGGGGCGGCCATTCAGTACTTC. V gene TRBV11-3 combines with J gene TRBJ2-4; 11 bases map to TRBD1. Germline V lookup: CDR1 SGHNT, CDR2 YENEEA. This CDR3 contains 14 residues. V dropped 4 bases and J dropped 9; count of bases not matched to a gene: 5.

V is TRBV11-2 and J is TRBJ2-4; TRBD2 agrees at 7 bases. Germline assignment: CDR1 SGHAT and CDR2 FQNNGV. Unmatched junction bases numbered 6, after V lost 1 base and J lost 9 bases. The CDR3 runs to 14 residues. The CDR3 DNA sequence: TGTGCCAGCAGCTTAGCGGGGGGTCGGGCCATTCAGTACTTC. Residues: CASSLAGGRAIQYF.

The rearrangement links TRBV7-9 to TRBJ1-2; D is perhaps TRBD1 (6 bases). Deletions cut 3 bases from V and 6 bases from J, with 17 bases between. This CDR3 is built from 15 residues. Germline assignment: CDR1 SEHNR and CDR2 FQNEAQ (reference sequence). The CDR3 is CASSFSFAGADGYTF. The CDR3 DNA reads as TGTGCCAGCAGCTTCTCGTTTGCAGGGGCAGATGGCTACACCTTC.

For the CDR3, the DNA is TGTGCCAGCAGTTTGCCCGGGTATGGCTACACCTTC. As protein: CASSLPGYGYTF. The chain joins TRBV27 to TRBJ1-2; no definite D call. CDR1 and CDR2 from the germline V gene are MNHEY and SMNVEV (reference sequence). V lost 3 bases to trimming and J lost 5 bases, with 7 bases between them. The CDR3 runs to 12 residues.

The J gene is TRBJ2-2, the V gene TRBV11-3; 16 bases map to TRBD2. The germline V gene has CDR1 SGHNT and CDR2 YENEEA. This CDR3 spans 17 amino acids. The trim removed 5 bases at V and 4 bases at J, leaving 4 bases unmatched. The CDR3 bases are TGTGCCAGCAGCCCTGGGACTAGCGGGAGGGTCACCGGGGAGCTGTTTTTT. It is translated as CASSPGTSGRVTGELFF.

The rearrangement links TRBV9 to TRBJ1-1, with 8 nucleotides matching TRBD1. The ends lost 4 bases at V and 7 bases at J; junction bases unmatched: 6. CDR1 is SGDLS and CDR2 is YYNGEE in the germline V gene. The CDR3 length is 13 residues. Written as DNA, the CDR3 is TGTGCCAGCAGCCCCGGACAGGGCAATGAAGCTTTCTTT. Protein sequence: CASSPGQGNEAFF.

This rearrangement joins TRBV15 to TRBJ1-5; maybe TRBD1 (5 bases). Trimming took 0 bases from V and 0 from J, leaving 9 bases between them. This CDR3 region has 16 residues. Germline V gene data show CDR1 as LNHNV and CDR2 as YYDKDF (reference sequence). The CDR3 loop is CATSREGVRSNQPQHF. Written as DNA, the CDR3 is TGTGCCACCAGCAGAGAAGGGGTTCGTAGCAATCAGCCCCAGCATTTT.

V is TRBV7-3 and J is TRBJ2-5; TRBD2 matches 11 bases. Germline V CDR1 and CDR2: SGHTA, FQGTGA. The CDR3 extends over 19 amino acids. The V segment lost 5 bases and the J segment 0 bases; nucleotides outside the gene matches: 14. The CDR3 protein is CASSPEPGTSGKYQETQYF. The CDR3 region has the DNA TGTGCCAGCAGCCCCGAACCCGGGACTAGCGGTAAGTACCAAGAGACCCAGTACTTC.

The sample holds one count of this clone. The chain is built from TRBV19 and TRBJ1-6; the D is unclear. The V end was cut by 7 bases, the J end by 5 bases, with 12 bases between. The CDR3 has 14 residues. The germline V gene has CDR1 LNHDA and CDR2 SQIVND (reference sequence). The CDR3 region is CASKWAADNSPLHF. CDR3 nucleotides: TGTGCCAGTAAATGGGCCGCTGATAATTCACCCCTCCACTTT.

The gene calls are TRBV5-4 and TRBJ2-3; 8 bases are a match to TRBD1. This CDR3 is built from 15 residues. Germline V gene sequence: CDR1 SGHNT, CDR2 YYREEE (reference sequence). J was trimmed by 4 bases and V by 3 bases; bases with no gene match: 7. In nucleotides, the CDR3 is TGTGCCAGCAGCTCCAGGACAGGGAGGCCAGATACGCAGTATTTT. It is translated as CASSSRTGRPDTQYF.

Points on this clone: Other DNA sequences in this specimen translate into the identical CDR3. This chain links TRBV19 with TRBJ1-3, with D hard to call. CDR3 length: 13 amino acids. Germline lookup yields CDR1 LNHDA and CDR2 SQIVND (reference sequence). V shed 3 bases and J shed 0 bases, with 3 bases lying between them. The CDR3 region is CASSINSGNTIYF. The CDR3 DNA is TGTGCCAGTAGTATCAACTCTGGAAACACCATATATTTT.

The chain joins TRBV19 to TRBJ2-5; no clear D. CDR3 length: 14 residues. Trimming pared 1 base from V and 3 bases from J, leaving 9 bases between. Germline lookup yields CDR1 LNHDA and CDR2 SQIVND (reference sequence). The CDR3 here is CASSIAQAEETQYF. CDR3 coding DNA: TGTGCCAGTAGTATAGCGCAGGCCGAAGAGACCCAGTACTTC.

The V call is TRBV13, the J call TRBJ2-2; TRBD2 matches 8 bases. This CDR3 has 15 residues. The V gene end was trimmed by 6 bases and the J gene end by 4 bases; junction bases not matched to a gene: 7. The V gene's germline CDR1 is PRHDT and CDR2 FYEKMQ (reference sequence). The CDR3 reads CASSFPSGGTGELFF. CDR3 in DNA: TGTGCCAGCAGTTTTCCCAGCGGGGGCACCGGGGAGCTGTTTTTT. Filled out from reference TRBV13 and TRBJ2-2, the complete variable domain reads AAGVIQSPRHLIKEKRETATLKCYPIPRHDTVYWYQQGPGQDPQFLISFYEKMQSDKGSIPDRFSAQQFSDYHSELNMSSLELGDSALYFCASSFPSGGTGELFFGEGSRLTVL.

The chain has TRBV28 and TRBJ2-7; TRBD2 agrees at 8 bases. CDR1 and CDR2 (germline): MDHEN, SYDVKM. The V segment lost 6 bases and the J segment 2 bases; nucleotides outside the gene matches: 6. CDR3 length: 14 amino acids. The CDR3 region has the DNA TGTGCCAGCAGCCCCACTAGCGGTCCCTACGAGCAGTACTTC. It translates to CASSPTSGPYEQYF.

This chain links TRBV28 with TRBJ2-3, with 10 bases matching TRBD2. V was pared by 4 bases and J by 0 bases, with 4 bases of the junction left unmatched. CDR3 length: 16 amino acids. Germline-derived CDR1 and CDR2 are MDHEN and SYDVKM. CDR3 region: CASSSLAGTSTDTQYF. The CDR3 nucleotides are TGTGCCAGCAGTTCACTAGCGGGGACTAGCACAGATACGCAGTATTTT.

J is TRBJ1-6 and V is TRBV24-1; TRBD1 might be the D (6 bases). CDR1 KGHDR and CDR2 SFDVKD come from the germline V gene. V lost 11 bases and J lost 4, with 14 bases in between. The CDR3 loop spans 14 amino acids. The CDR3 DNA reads TGTGCCATCCAGGCGGGGGCGTATAATTCACCCCTCCACTTT. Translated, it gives CAIQAGAYNSPLHF.

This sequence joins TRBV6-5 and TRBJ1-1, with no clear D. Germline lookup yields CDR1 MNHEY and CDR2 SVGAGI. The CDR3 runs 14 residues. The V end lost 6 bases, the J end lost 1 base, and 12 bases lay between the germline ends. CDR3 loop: CASRDAGKNTEAFF. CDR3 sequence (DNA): TGTGCCAGCAGAGACGCGGGAAAGAACACTGAAGCTTTCTTT.

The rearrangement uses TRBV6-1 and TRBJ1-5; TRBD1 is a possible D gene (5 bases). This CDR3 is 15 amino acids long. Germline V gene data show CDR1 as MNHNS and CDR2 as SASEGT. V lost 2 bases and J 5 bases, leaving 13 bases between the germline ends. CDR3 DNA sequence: TGTGCCAGCAGTGAATCGGGCAGGGCCGATCAGCCCCAGCATTTT. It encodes CASSESGRADQPQHF.

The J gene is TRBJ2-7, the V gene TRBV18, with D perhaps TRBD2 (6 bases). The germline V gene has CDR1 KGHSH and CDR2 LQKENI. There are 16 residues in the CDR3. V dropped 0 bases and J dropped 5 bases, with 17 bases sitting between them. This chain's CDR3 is CASSPPISPGANEQYF. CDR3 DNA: TGTGCCAGCTCACCACCGATCTCCCCGGGAGCAAACGAGCAGTACTTC.

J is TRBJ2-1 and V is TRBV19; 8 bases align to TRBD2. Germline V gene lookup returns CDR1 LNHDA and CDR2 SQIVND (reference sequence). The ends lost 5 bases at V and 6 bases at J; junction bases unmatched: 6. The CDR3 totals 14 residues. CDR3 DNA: TGTGCCAGTAGTGACAGCGGGAGAGGCAATGAGCAGTTCTTC. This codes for CASSDSGRGNEQFF.

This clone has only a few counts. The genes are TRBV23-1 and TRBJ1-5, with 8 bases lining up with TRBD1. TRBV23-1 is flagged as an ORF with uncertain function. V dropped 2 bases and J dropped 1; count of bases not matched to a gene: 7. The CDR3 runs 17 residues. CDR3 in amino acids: CASSQGQGFRSNQPQHF. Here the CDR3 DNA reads TGCGCCAGCAGTCAAGGACAGGGTTTTAGGAGCAATCAGCCCCAGCATTTT.

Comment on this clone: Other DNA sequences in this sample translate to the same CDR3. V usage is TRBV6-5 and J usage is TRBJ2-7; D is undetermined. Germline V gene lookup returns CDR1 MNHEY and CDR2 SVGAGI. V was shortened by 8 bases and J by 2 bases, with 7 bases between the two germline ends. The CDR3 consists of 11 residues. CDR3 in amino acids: CASGRPYEQYF. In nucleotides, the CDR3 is TGTGCCAGCGGCCGCCCCTACGAGCAGTACTTC.

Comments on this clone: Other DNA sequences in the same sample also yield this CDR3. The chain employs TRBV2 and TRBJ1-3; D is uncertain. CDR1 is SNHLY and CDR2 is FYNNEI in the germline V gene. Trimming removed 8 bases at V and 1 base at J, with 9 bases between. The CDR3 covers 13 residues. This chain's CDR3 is CASQASSGNTIYF. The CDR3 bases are TGTGCCAGCCAGGCGTCGTCTGGAAACACCATATATTTT.

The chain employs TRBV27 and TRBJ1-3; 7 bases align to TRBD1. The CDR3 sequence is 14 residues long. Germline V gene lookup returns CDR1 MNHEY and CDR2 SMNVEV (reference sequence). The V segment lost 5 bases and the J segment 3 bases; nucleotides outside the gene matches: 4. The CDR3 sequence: CASSLTGLGNTIYF. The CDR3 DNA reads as TGTGCCAGCAGTCTGACAGGGCTTGGAAACACCATATATTTT.

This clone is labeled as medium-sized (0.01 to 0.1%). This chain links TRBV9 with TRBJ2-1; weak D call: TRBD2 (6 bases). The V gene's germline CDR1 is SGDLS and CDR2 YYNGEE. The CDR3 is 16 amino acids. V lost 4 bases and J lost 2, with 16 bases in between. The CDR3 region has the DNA TGTGCCAGCAGCCCACGGCTAGCGTCGGCCTACAATGAGCAGTTCTTC. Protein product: CASSPRLASAYNEQFF.

The CDR3 protein is CASSNRTVRLNTGELFF. The CDR3, as DNA: TGTGCCAGCAGCAACCGGACAGTCCGTTTAAACACCGGGGAGCTGTTTTTT. The J gene is TRBJ2-2, the V gene TRBV5-6; tentatively, D is TRBD1 (6 bases). Germline values: CDR1 SGHDT, CDR2 YYEEEE. This CDR3 comprises 17 residues. V was cut by 4 bases and J by 2 bases, with 18 bases left in between.

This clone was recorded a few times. The CDR3 DNA follows: TGTGCCATCAGTGAGTCTCAGGGGTCCGACGGCTACACCTTC. Encoded protein: CAISESQGSDGYTF. The rearrangement links TRBV10-3 to TRBJ1-2; D possibly corresponds to TRBD1 (6 bases). With 0 bases removed from V and 8 bases from J, the gap between germline ends came to 13 bases. Germline V gene data show CDR1 as ENHRY and CDR2 as SYGVKD. This CDR3 spans 14 amino acids.

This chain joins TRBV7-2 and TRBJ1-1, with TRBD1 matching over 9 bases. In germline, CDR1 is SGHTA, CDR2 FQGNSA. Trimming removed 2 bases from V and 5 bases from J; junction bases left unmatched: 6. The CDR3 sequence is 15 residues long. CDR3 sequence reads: CASSLSGTGYTEAFF. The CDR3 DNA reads TGTGCCAGCAGCTTATCCGGGACAGGGTATACTGAAGCTTTCTTT.

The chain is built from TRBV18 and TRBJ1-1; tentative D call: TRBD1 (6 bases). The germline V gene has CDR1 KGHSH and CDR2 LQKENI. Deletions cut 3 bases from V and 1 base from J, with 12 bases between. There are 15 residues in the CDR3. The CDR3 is CASSPGRGQNTEAFF. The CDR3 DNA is TGTGCCAGCTCACCCGGCAGGGGCCAGAACACTGAAGCTTTCTTT.